A single T cell receptor (beta chain) is shown here with its context. The CDR3 contains 14 residues. Germline loops: CDR1 SGHRS, CDR2 YFSETQ. The V gene end was trimmed by 0 bases and the J gene end by 9 bases; junction bases not matched to a gene: 6. Measured with immunoSEQ multiplex PCR; TCRdb has only the in-frame clones, and not every one. The repertoire holds roughly 56,000 clones, with around 79% as singletons. For each patient, 1 to 8 samples were obtained, pretreatment and on-treatment. This record comes from a study of PD-L1 blockade in urothelial cancer. This TCR was recovered from a man aged 65 to 85 with urothelial cancer. The material was PBMCs, obtained around atezolizumab (anti-PD-L1) treatment. The V call is TRBV5-1, the J call TRBJ2-1, with 7 bases identical to TRBD2. The CDR3 DNA reads TGCGCCAGCAGCTTGGAGGCGGGAGCAAGTGAGCAGTTCTTC. It specifies CASSLEAGASEQFF.